Presented here are 25 T cell receptor beta chains from one specimen sequenced in a study of graft-versus-host responses after intestinal transplantation. Clones were read by immunoSEQ multiplex PCR, and TCRdb kept only the in-frame ones, dropping some. The sample contains roughly 9,700 clones, 30% to 35% of which appear only once. Sequencing used alloreactive CD4+ T cells from a mixed lymphocyte reaction culture, obtained before transplantation. Subset described: CFSE-low proliferating T cells sorted from roughly 6-day pre-transplant mixed lymphocyte reaction (GvH or HvG direction). The receptors here all came from a human patient who was an organ donor for intestinal transplantation.

By sample share, this clone is medium-sized. This sequence joins TRBV7-3 and TRBJ2-2; perhaps TRBD1 as D (6 bases). V was clipped by 4 bases and J by 0 bases, with 12 bases between them. The CDR3 is 16 residues long. The germline V gene encodes CDR1 SGHTA and CDR2 FQGTGA. Here the CDR3 reads CASSSHSGANTGELFF. CDR3 nucleotides: TGTGCCAGCAGCTCTCATTCAGGGGCGAACACCGGGGAGCTGTTTTTT.

This clone qualifies as medium-sized (0.01 to 0.1%). The rearrangement uses TRBV5-4 and TRBJ1-2; 8 bases agree with TRBD1. Trimming removed 4 bases from V and 3 bases from J; junction bases left unmatched: 5. This CDR3 is 14 amino acids long. Germline-derived CDR1 and CDR2 are SGHNT and YYREEE (reference sequence). CDR3 sequence (DNA): TGTGCCAGCAGCCCACAGGGGGTTGACTATGGCTACACCTTC. This gives the protein CASSPQGVDYGYTF.

This clone was counted between two and nine times. The V gene is TRBV5-6, the J gene TRBJ2-7, with D perhaps matching TRBD1 (6 bases). Germline V gene sequence: CDR1 SGHDT, CDR2 YYEEEE. The V end lost 2 bases, the J end lost 0 bases, and 9 bases lay between the germline ends. The CDR3 totals 14 residues. The CDR3 reads CASSFTGSSYEQYF. CDR3 DNA: TGTGCCAGCAGCTTTACAGGGAGCTCCTACGAGCAGTACTTC.

This clone was counted between two and nine times. The rearrangement joins TRBV5-5 to TRBJ2-3, with 10 positions matching TRBD2. There are 16 residues in the CDR3. Germline CDR1 SGHKS, CDR2 YYEKEE (reference sequence). After removal of 4 bases from V and 1 base from J, the junction contained 6 bases not matched to a gene. CDR3 sequence reads: CASSLTGTSGTDTQYF. The CDR3 DNA sequence: TGTGCCAGCAGCCTGACCGGGACTAGCGGCACAGATACGCAGTATTTT.

The rearrangement uses TRBV18 and TRBJ2-5, with 11 nucleotides matching TRBD2. Germline trimming cut 3 bases from V and 2 bases from J; bases unmatched to any gene: 11. Germline V gives CDR1 KGHSH, CDR2 LQKENI. This CDR3 is 18 amino acids long. CDR3 bases: TGTGCCAGCTCACCGACGCCGGGACTAGCGGACAAACAAGAGACCCAGTACTTC. This codes for CASSPTPGLADKQETQYF.

CDR3 protein: CASSNRAGDTQYF. CDR3 nucleotides: TGTGCCAGCAGTAACAGGGCCGGGGATACGCAGTATTTT. This rearrangement joins TRBV2 to TRBJ2-3; D possibly corresponds to TRBD1 (6 bases). Germline loops: CDR1 SNHLY, CDR2 FYNNEI. This CDR3 is 13 amino acids long. Trimming cost V 5 bases and J 6 bases, with 12 bases left between them.

This clone was found a few times. The chain employs TRBV7-9 and TRBJ1-1; TRBD1 is a possible D gene (5 bases). The CDR3 length is 15 residues. Trimming shortened V by 2 bases and J by 1 base, and 11 bases separated the two germline ends. CDR1 SEHNR and CDR2 FQNEAQ come from the germline V gene (reference sequence). This chain's CDR3 is CASSLLGVGNTEAFF. As DNA, the CDR3 is TGTGCCAGCAGCTTATTGGGGGTCGGGAACACTGAAGCTTTCTTT.

This clone was counted a few times. V gene TRBV9 combines with J gene TRBJ2-3; 8 nucleotides align to TRBD2. Germline assignment: CDR1 SGDLS and CDR2 YYNGEE. The CDR3 contains 15 residues. The V segment lost 0 bases and the J segment 6 bases; nucleotides outside the gene matches: 6. In DNA, the CDR3 is TGTGCCAGCAGCGTAGAAAGCGGGGGTTCTGATACGCAGTATTTT. Translation gives CASSVESGGSDTQYF.

Only a few counts were recorded for this clone. The J gene is TRBJ1-2, the V gene TRBV7-9; TRBD1 matches 9 bases. Germline V gives CDR1 SEHNR, CDR2 FQNEAQ (reference sequence). This CDR3 has 18 residues. The trim removed 5 bases at V and 5 bases at J, leaving 18 bases unmatched. This chain's CDR3 is CASSQLAGGTGSGYGYTF. CDR3 sequence (DNA): TGTGCCAGCAGCCAACTGGCCGGTGGGACAGGGTCGGGTTATGGCTACACCTTC.

The genes are TRBV28 and TRBJ1-3; TRBD1 agrees at 10 bases. This CDR3 region has 16 residues. V lost 6 bases, J lost 0 bases, and 5 bases stayed unmatched. CDR1 MDHEN and CDR2 SYDVKM come from the germline V gene. The CDR3 loop reads CASSWGDRGSGNTIYF. CDR3 DNA sequence: TGTGCCAGCAGCTGGGGGGACAGGGGCTCTGGAAACACCATATATTTT.

The CDR3, as DNA: TGTGCCACCAGCAGAGAGGGCGGGGGTAGTTCCTACGAGCAGTACTTC. Residues: CATSREGGGSSYEQYF. The V and J genes are TRBV15 and TRBJ2-7; TRBD2 matches at 7 bases. Germline V gene sequence: CDR1 LNHNV, CDR2 YYDKDF (reference sequence). The junction had 6 bases not matched to a gene; V was cut back by 0 bases and J by 1 base. The CDR3 totals 16 residues.

This chain uses TRBV5-6 with TRBJ2-5; D possibly corresponds to TRBD2 (7 bases). The V gene lost 4 bases and the J gene lost 11 bases, with 21 bases spanning the gap. The CDR3 has 14 amino acids. The V gene's germline CDR1 is SGHDT and CDR2 YYEEEE. CDR3 sequence (DNA): TGTGCCAGCAGCACGGGGGGCGGCTCCTACGGGCAGTACTTC. Its protein product is CASSTGGGSYGQYF.

V and J are TRBV2 and TRBJ2-7; no clear D. This CDR3 is 15 amino acids long. Germline V CDR1 and CDR2: SNHLY, FYNNEI. Trimming took 7 bases from V and 0 from J, leaving 16 bases between them. As DNA, the CDR3 is TGTGCCAGCACCGAAAGGCTTCAGAGCTCCTACGAGCAGTACTTC. It encodes CASTERLQSSYEQYF. Using reference TRBV2 and TRBJ2-7 for the parts outside the CDR3, the full variable domain is EPEVTQTPSHQVTQMGQEVILRCVPISNHLYFYWYRQILGQKVEFLVSFYNNEISEKSEIFDDQFSVERPDGSNFTLKIRSTKLEDSAMYFCASTERLQSSYEQYFGPGTRLTVT.

By proportion, this clone is medium-sized. The chain uses TRBV5-1 and TRBJ2-7; D assignment may be TRBD1 or TRBD2 (5 bases each). Trimming pared 4 bases from V and 5 bases from J, leaving 19 bases between. In germline, CDR1 is SGHRS, CDR2 YFSETQ. The CDR3 is made up of 15 amino acids. The CDR3 nucleotides read TGCGCCAGCAGCACTAAGGAGGCAGGGATCAACGAGCAGTACTTC. Protein: CASSTKEAGINEQYF.

This clone is labeled medium-sized. V is TRBV27 and J is TRBJ2-2; D gene uncertain. Germline V gives CDR1 MNHEY, CDR2 SMNVEV (reference sequence). Trimming left V 5 bases short and J 4 bases short, with 5 bases between. The CDR3 runs 12 residues. The CDR3 region is CASSQITGELFF. CDR3 nucleotides: TGTGCCAGCAGTCAGATCACCGGGGAGCTGTTTTTT.

V is TRBV9 and J is TRBJ2-1, with D possibly matching TRBD2 (5 bases). This CDR3 comprises 15 residues. Trimming took 4 bases from V and 10 from J, leaving 21 bases between them. Germline V gives CDR1 SGDLS, CDR2 YYNGEE. The CDR3 nucleotides read TGTGCCAGCAGCCCCCGTCCTACGGAGGCTGGCGAGCAGTTCTTC. Protein: CASSPRPTEAGEQFF.

By sample share, this clone is medium-sized. The CDR3 DNA is TGTGCCAGCAGCAGAGGACAGGGGGCCGTGGATGGCTACACCTTC. Translating it yields CASSRGQGAVDGYTF. V gene TRBV7-9 combines with J gene TRBJ1-2; TRBD1 matches 11 bases. After removal of 5 bases from V and 6 bases from J, the junction contained 8 bases not matched to a gene. Germline V gene lookup returns CDR1 SEHNR and CDR2 FQNEAQ (reference sequence). The CDR3 totals 15 residues.

The chain is built from TRBV18 and TRBJ1-6; no clear D gene. Germline CDR1 is KGHSH and CDR2 is LQKENI. The CDR3 is 11 amino acids. Between the trimmed V and J ends, which lost 3 bases and 12 bases, there was a span of 6 bases. In nucleotides, the CDR3 is TGTGCCAGCTCACCGGGAGGACCCCTCCACTTT. This encodes CASSPGGPLHF.

The chain couples TRBV18 to TRBJ1-1; D call uncertain. The CDR3 runs 12 residues. The V and J ends lost 1 base and 4 bases respectively, with 4 bases between them. CDR1 and CDR2 (germline): KGHSH, LQKENI. CDR3 sequence (DNA): TGTGCCAGCTCACCACGGGCCACTGAAGCTTTCTTT. It yields the protein CASSPRATEAFF.

This clone was counted only a few times. V and J are TRBV5-1 and TRBJ2-7; 7 nucleotides agree with TRBD2. Looked up from germline, CDR1 is SGHRS and CDR2 is YFSETQ. The CDR3 is made up of 13 amino acids. V shed 5 bases, J shed 0 bases, and the junction held 2 bases outside the gene matches. The CDR3 reads CASRREGSYEQYF. The CDR3 coding sequence is TGCGCCAGCAGGAGGGAGGGCTCCTACGAGCAGTACTTC.

This clone is categorized as medium-sized. The chain uses TRBV7-2 and TRBJ2-3, with D possibly matching TRBD2 (5 bases). This CDR3 is built from 14 residues. The germline V and J ends were trimmed by 6 bases and 2 bases, with 12 bases remaining between them. Germline values: CDR1 SGHTA, CDR2 FQGNSA. This chain's CDR3 is CASSVVAFTDTQYF. DNA for the CDR3: TGTGCCAGCAGTGTGGTAGCGTTCACAGATACGCAGTATTTT.

This clone was found a few times. The rearrangement uses TRBV5-4 and TRBJ2-1; TRBD2 agrees at 8 bases. The CDR3 is made up of 16 amino acids. Germline CDR1 SGHNT, CDR2 YYREEE (reference sequence). V shed 3 bases and J 5 bases; nucleotides not matched to a gene: 10. The CDR3 reads CASSSPGQRGHNEQFF. For the CDR3, the DNA is TGTGCCAGCAGCTCTCCCGGCCAGCGGGGGCACAATGAGCAGTTCTTC.

This clone is medium-sized (0.01 to 0.1%). This chain uses TRBV9 with TRBJ1-1, with no clear D. Per the germline V gene, CDR1 is SGDLS and CDR2 is YYNGEE. This CDR3 has 14 residues. Trimming shortened V by 0 bases and J by 5 bases, and 11 bases separated the two germline ends. The CDR3 loop is CASSVVQVHTEAFF. Written as DNA, the CDR3 is TGTGCCAGCAGCGTAGTCCAGGTCCATACTGAAGCTTTCTTT.

Within the sample, this clone is medium-sized. This chain connects TRBV11-2 to TRBJ2-2; tentatively, D is TRBD1 or TRBD2 (5 bases each). The CDR3 has 17 amino acids. Looked up from germline, CDR1 is SGHAT and CDR2 is FQNNGV. V was clipped by 5 bases and J by 7 bases, with 23 bases between them. The CDR3 protein is CASSPRLGTGGVGELFF. The CDR3 region has the DNA TGTGCCAGCAGCCCTAGACTCGGGACCGGAGGTGTCGGGGAGCTGTTTTTT.

J is TRBJ2-5 and V is TRBV6-5; 11 nucleotides match TRBD1. The J call may be wrong; the DNA end is better matched by TRBJ2-7. This CDR3 has 15 amino acids. The germline V gene encodes CDR1 MNHEY and CDR2 SVGAGI. In DNA, the CDR3 is TGTGCCAGCAGTTACTCGCGGACAGGGGGCTTCGAGCAGTACTTC. As protein: CASSYSRTGGFEQYF.